These 20 T cell receptor beta chains originate from one sample sequenced in a study of CD8 T cells in Susac syndrome. A quantity of about 0.5 to 1 ug RNA underwent reverse transcription using random hexamers. One entry per CDR3 protein, called by TCRdb with MiXCR from the immunoSEQ multiplex PCR reads. The sample includes 100,000 to 150,000 distinct CDR3 sequences, 85% to 95% of them seen just once. Sequenced sample: CD8+ T cells from PBMCs. These receptors all stem from a human donor with multiple sclerosis.

This clonotype was seen once. The gene calls are TRBV5-4 and TRBJ2-1; D not certain. Trimming took off 1 base at V and 9 bases at J, with 5 bases between the two ends. The germline V gene encodes CDR1 SGHNT and CDR2 YYREEE (reference sequence). This CDR3 spans 11 amino acids. CDR3 protein: CASSLQSEQFF. CDR3 DNA sequence: TGTGCCAGCAGCTTGCAGAGTGAGCAGTTCTTC. The full variable domain, in which reference TRBV5-4 and TRBJ2-1 provide the parts outside the CDR3, is ETGVTQSPTHLIKTRGQQVTLRCSSQSGHNTVSWYQQALGQGPQFIFQYYREEENGRGNFPPRFSGLQFPNYSSELNVNALELDDSALYLCASSLQSEQFFGPGTRLTVL.

V usage is TRBV7-9 and J usage is TRBJ2-5; 7 bases fit TRBD2. This CDR3 is 12 amino acids long. CDR1 and CDR2 from the germline V gene are SEHNR and FQNEAQ (reference sequence). Trimming at V came to 10 bases and at J to 1 base, leaving 3 bases not matched to a gene. The CDR3 region has the DNA TGTGCCATTGCGGGGGTCCAAGAGACCCAGTACTTC. It translates to CAIAGVQETQYF.

This chain joins TRBV10-3 and TRBJ2-2; D is ambiguous. Germline V gene lookup returns CDR1 ENHRY and CDR2 SYGVKD. CDR3 length: 13 amino acids. The V end lost 10 bases, the J end lost 0 bases, and 9 bases lay between the germline ends. CDR3 protein: CANSFSNTGELFF. In nucleotides, the CDR3 is TGTGCCAACTCCTTTTCGAACACCGGGGAGCTGTTTTTT.

The V and J genes are TRBV4-1 and TRBJ2-3, with D perhaps matching TRBD2 (6 bases). V was clipped by 1 base and J by 6 bases, with 8 bases between them. The CDR3 is 13 amino acids. Germline CDR1 MGHRA, CDR2 YSYEKL. CDR3 in amino acids: CASSQGRGDTQYF. As DNA, the CDR3 is TGCGCCAGCAGCCAAGGCCGGGGGGATACGCAGTATTTT.

The V gene is TRBV7-9, the J gene TRBJ1-4; 7 bases map to TRBD1. CDR1 is SEHNR, CDR2 FQNEAQ, per germline (reference sequence). CDR3 length: 15 residues. The V gene end was trimmed by 4 bases and the J gene end by 3 bases; junction bases not matched to a gene: 5. This chain's CDR3 is CASSSRGYPNEKLFF. CDR3 DNA sequence: TGTGCCAGCAGCTCCAGGGGGTACCCTAATGAAAAACTGTTTTTT.

J is TRBJ2-5 and V is TRBV6-2 or TRBV6-3; 7 nucleotides line up with TRBD1. V gave up 2 bases and J gave up 1 base; unmatched junction bases: 7. This CDR3 has 16 amino acids. CDR1 is MNHEY, CDR2 SVGEGT, per germline. CDR3 sequence reads: CASSYPLDRVQETQYF. The CDR3 bases are TGTGCCAGCAGTTACCCACTCGACAGGGTCCAAGAGACCCAGTACTTC.

The gene calls are TRBV7-9 and TRBJ2-1; 10 bases are a match to TRBD2. The CDR3 contains 16 residues. From germline, CDR1 is SEHNR and CDR2 FQNEAQ (reference sequence). V was clipped by 5 bases and J by 8 bases; unmatched bases: 12. The CDR3 region is CASSQSPSGRVHEQFF. DNA of the CDR3: TGTGCCAGCAGCCAAAGCCCCAGCGGGAGGGTACATGAGCAGTTCTTC.

The genes are TRBV27 and TRBJ2-1; D gene uncertain. Trimming removed 0 bases from V and 6 bases from J, with 9 bases in between. Germline CDR1 reads MNHEY; CDR2 reads SMNVEV (reference sequence). CDR3 length: 14 residues. CDR3 region: CASSLSGPPNEQFF. CDR3 nucleotide sequence: TGTGCCAGCAGTTTATCAGGTCCTCCCAATGAGCAGTTCTTC.

V gene TRBV7-9 combines with J gene TRBJ2-2; a possible D gene is TRBD1 (6 bases). The CDR3 is made up of 14 amino acids. Trimming left V 1 base short and J 6 bases short, with 9 bases between. CDR1 is SEHNR and CDR2 is FQNEAQ in the germline V gene (reference sequence). DNA for the CDR3: TGTGCCAGCAGCTTAGGGGGGCTTGCCGGGGAGCTGTTTTTT. Amino acid sequence: CASSLGGLAGELFF.

CDR3: CASSVAGGGLYNEQFF. In DNA form, the CDR3 reads TGTGCCAGCAGTGTGGCCGGGGGGGGCCTCTACAATGAGCAGTTCTTC. The chain is built from TRBV2 and TRBJ2-1; 8 bases agree with TRBD2. There are 16 residues in the CDR3. With V trimmed by 4 bases and J by 3 bases, 8 bases remained unmatched. The germline gives CDR1 SNHLY, CDR2 FYNNEI.

The V gene is TRBV9, the J gene TRBJ2-3, with D possibly called TRBD1 or TRBD2 (5 bases each). Germline lookup yields CDR1 SGDLS and CDR2 YYNGEE. The CDR3 length is 15 residues. V shed 0 bases and J shed 6 bases, with 14 bases lying between them. The CDR3 spells CASSVGGRELDTQYF. The CDR3 DNA is TGTGCCAGCAGCGTAGGGGGCAGGGAGTTGGATACGCAGTATTTT.

J is TRBJ2-5 and V is TRBV20-1, with D possibly called TRBD1 or TRBD2 (5 bases each). The CDR3 consists of 15 residues. Germline lookup yields CDR1 DFQATT and CDR2 SNEGSKA (reference sequence). V lost 0 bases and J 2 bases, leaving 13 bases between the germline ends. The CDR3 sequence is CSARDRDAAQETQYF. CDR3 DNA: TGCAGTGCTAGAGACCGGGACGCCGCTCAAGAGACCCAGTACTTC.

The chain has TRBV14 and TRBJ1-2, with 7 positions matching TRBD1. The CDR3 has 13 residues. The V gene end was trimmed by 3 bases and the J gene end by 2 bases; junction bases not matched to a gene: 0. From germline, CDR1 is SGHDN and CDR2 FVKESK. DNA of the CDR3: TGTGCCAGCAGCCAGGGACAGAACTATGGCTACACCTTC. This gives the protein CASSQGQNYGYTF.

V is TRBV5-1 and J is TRBJ1-6, with D maybe TRBD1 (5 bases). The CDR3 has 14 amino acids. CDR1 and CDR2 from the germline V gene are SGHRS and YFSETQ. V dropped 4 bases and J dropped 10 bases, with 15 bases sitting between them. The CDR3 region is CASSPRDQRSPLHF. The CDR3 coding sequence is TGCGCCAGCAGCCCCCGGGACCAAAGATCACCCCTCCACTTT.

V usage is TRBV23-1 and J usage is TRBJ2-1, with D maybe TRBD2 (7 bases). The J call is doubtful: the DNA matches TRBJ2-7 better. TRBV23-1 is classed as an ORF, of uncertain function. The CDR3 covers 17 residues. The CDR3 DNA is TGCGCCAGCAGTCAATCATCCGTCGGGGGGCGCGTCTACGAGCAGTACGTC. Protein: CASSQSSVGGRVYEQYV.

The chain has TRBV9 and TRBJ2-5; 8 nucleotides line up with TRBD1. CDR1 is SGDLS and CDR2 is YYNGEE in the germline V gene. The CDR3 totals 14 residues. The junction had 6 bases not matched to a gene; V was cut back by 3 bases and J by 5 bases. For the CDR3, the DNA is TGTGCCAGCAGCGCACAGGGGGTGATGGAGACCCAGTACTTC. Protein: CASSAQGVMETQYF.

The chain has TRBV28 and TRBJ2-5; weak D call: TRBD1 (5 bases). The V gene's germline CDR1 is MDHEN and CDR2 SYDVKM. V lost 5 bases and J lost 5, with 12 bases in between. The CDR3 sequence is 13 residues long. CDR3 protein: CASSARVRETQYF. The CDR3 DNA reads as TGTGCCAGCAGTGCCAGGGTCCGGGAGACCCAGTACTTC.

The chain is built from TRBV5-1 and TRBJ1-1; D possibly corresponds to TRBD1 (6 bases). This CDR3 region has 17 residues. Per germline, CDR1 SGHRS and CDR2 YFSETQ. The V end lost 4 bases, the J end lost 4 bases, and 23 bases lay between the germline ends. The CDR3 DNA follows: TGCGCCAGCAGCCCCCCTCGGGTAGGGGGGTCGAGCACTGAAGCTTTCTTT. Amino acids: CASSPPRVGGSSTEAFF.

The J gene is TRBJ2-3, the V gene TRBV9; D perhaps matches TRBD2 (5 bases). V was clipped by 0 bases and J by 6 bases, with 11 bases between them. CDR1 is SGDLS and CDR2 is YYNGEE in the germline V gene. This CDR3 spans 14 amino acids. The CDR3 sequence is CASSVAGRADTQYF. The DNA of the CDR3 is TGTGCCAGCAGCGTAGCCGGGCGGGCTGATACGCAGTATTTT.

The chain combines TRBV27 with TRBJ2-7; 7 bases are shared with TRBD2. The CDR3 is made up of 13 amino acids. Germline values: CDR1 MNHEY, CDR2 SMNVEV (reference sequence). V was pared by 2 bases and J by 7 bases, with 5 bases of the junction left unmatched. In DNA, the CDR3 is TGTGCCAGCAGTTTAGGGAGGGGTGGAGAGCAGTACTTC. Its translation is CASSLGRGGEQYF.